This T cell receptor (beta chain) was sequenced in a study of blood T cell repertoires in COVID-19. The wider study: The origin of the acute and convalescent COVID-19 samples was the United States, Italy and Spain.

Germline loops: CDR1 LGHDT, CDR2 YNNKEL (reference sequence). The CDR3 covers 13 residues. Trimming at V came to 5 bases and at J to 8 bases, leaving 5 bases not matched to a gene. Authors' methods: Reference gene primer amplification gave nucleated cell count estimates. The repertoire was sequenced with immunoSEQ multiplex PCR; TCRdb's copy has only in-frame clones and lacks some. Clone size and the V and J calls come from that table; the DNA yielded D and trimming. The table lists 240,000 or so clones, approximately 90% of them singletons. The sample comprised peripheral blood. This TCR came from a man in his sixties who had recovered from COVID-19. V usage is TRBV3-1 (or the pseudogene TRBV3-2) and J usage is TRBJ2-2; 7 nucleotides match TRBD1. In nucleotides, the CDR3 is TGTGCCAGCAGCGCACAGGGGTATGGGGAGCTGTTTTTT. Encoded protein: CASSAQGYGELFF.